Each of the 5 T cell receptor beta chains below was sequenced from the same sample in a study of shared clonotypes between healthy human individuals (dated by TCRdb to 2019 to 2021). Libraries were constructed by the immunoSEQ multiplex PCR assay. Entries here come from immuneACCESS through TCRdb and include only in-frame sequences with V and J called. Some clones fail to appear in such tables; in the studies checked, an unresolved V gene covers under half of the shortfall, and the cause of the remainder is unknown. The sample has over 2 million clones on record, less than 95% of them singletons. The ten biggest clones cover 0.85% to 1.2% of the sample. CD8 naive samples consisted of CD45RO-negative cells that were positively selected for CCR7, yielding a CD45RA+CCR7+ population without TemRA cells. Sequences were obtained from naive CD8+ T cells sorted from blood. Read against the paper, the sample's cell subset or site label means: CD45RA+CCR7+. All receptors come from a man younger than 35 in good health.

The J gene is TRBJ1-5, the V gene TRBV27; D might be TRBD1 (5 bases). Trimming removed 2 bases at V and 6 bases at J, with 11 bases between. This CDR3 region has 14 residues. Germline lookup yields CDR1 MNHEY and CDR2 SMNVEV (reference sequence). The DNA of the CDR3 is TGTGCCAGCAGTTTAGGGGGTTCCTCTCAGCCCCAGCATTTT. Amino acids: CASSLGGSSQPQHF.

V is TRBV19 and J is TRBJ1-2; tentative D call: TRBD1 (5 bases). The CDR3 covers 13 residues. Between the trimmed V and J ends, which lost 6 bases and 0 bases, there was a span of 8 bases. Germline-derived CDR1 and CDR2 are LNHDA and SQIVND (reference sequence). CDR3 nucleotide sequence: TGTGCCAGTAGCTTACAGGCTAACTATGGCTACACCTTC. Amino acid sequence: CASSLQANYGYTF.

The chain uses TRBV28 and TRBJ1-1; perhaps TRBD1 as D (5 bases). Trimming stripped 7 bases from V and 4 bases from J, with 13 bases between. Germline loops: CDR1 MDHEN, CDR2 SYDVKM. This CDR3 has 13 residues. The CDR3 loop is CASTSEGPTEAFF. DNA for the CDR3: TGTGCCAGCACCTCCGAGGGACCCACTGAAGCTTTCTTT.

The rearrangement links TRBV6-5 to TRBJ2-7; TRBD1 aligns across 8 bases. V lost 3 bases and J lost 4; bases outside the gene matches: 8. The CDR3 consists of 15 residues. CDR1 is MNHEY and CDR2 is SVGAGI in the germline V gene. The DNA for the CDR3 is TGTGCCAGCAGTTATTCCCAGGGGGCAAGTTACGAGCAGTACTTC. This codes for CASSYSQGASYEQYF.

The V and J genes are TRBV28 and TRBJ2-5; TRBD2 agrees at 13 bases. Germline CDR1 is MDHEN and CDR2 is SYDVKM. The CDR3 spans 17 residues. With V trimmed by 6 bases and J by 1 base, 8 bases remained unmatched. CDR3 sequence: CASRSWTSGGSQETQYF. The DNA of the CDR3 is TGTGCCAGCAGATCTTGGACTAGCGGGGGTTCCCAAGAGACCCAGTACTTC.